Sequencing of this T cell receptor (beta chain) was carried out in a study of blood T cell repertoires in COVID-19. Study information: The origin of the acute and convalescent COVID-19 samples was the United States, Italy and Spain. Sample material is recorded as cDNA or gDNA derived from T cells, B-cell-depleted T cells, or PBMCs.

The CDR3 totals 13 residues. Germline CDR1 is SGHVS and CDR2 is FNYEAQ. Trimming removed 5 bases at V and 5 bases at J, with 9 bases between. Study processing details: Estimates of nucleated cell counts were drawn from the amplification of reference gene primers. Sequencing was performed with immunoSEQ multiplex PCR; in TCRdb, only in-frame clones are kept and a portion is missing. D and trimming were read from the DNA, whereas the V and J calls and clone size are those reported in that table. This sample yields under 130,000 clones, of which approximately 69% are seen a single time; around 6.3% belongs to the top ten.

Sequenced input: peripheral blood. The chain employs TRBV7-6 and TRBJ2-2; maybe TRBD2 (5 bases). This TCR was recovered from a man at least 80 years old with acute or convalescent COVID-19. As DNA, the CDR3 is TGTGCCAGCAGCCCACGGGATACCGGGGAGCTGTTTTTT. Protein: CASSPRDTGELFF.